The 25 T cell receptor beta chains below come from one sample, sequenced in a study of liver allograft versus peripheral blood T cells. In the study overall: Repertoires from peripheral blood of liver transplant recipients were compared with those inside their transplanted livers.

TCRdb reprocessed the reads via MiXCR and lists one record per CDR3 protein. The sample consists of about 14,000 distinct CDR3 sequences, about 20% of them appearing once. The receptors here all came from a human patient who had a liver transplant. The graft donor may have given rise to some T cells.

This clonotype was observed at least ten times. V gene TRBV19 combines with J gene TRBJ2-7; the match to TRBD1 covers 10 bases. Trimming took 6 bases from V and 2 from J; bases not matched to a gene: 10. The CDR3 totals 16 residues. Germline CDR1 is LNHDA and CDR2 is SQIVND (reference sequence). For the CDR3, the DNA is TGTGCCAGTAGGAGGTCGGGGACAGGGGATGCCTACGAGCAGTACTTC. This codes for CASRRSGTGDAYEQYF.

By sample share, this clonotype is medium-sized. The rearrangement uses TRBV10-3 and TRBJ1-1; D remains unclear. Germline V CDR1 and CDR2: ENHRY, SYGVKD. V was shortened by 6 bases and J by 11 bases, with 19 bases between the two germline ends. CDR3 size: 13 residues. The CDR3 reads CAISESRNTKAFF. CDR3 nucleotides: TGTGCCATCAGCGAGAGCAGGAACACGAAGGCTTTCTTT.

This rearrangement joins TRBV27 to TRBJ1-5; weak D call: TRBD1 (5 bases). Germline loops: CDR1 MNHEY, CDR2 SMNVEV (reference sequence). Trimming cost V 5 bases and J 3 bases, with 17 bases left between them. CDR3 length: 16 amino acids. The CDR3 nucleotides are TGTGCCAGCAGTCCGCGCGACAGTAGTTACAATCAGCCCCAGCATTTT. Its protein product is CASSPRDSSYNQPQHF.

A word on this clonotype: It may be a read error: a sequence one base away is much more abundant. The V gene is TRBV6-1, the J gene TRBJ1-6; a possible D gene is TRBD1 (5 bases). The CDR3 totals 14 residues. V was trimmed by 8 bases and J by 10 bases, leaving 18 bases between them. CDR1 and CDR2 from the germline V gene are MNHNS and SASEGT. The CDR3 region is CASQQETGWSPLHF. DNA for the CDR3: TGTGCCAGCCAACAGGAGACGGGCTGGTCACCCCTCCACTTT.

This clonotype was seen a few times. The chain recombines TRBV19 with TRBJ1-4; D perhaps matches TRBD1 (6 bases). The V and J ends lost 3 bases and 0 bases respectively, with 8 bases between them. Germline V gene data show CDR1 as LNHDA and CDR2 as SQIVND (reference sequence). This CDR3 has 15 residues. This CDR3 is CASSMEGATNEKLFF. The CDR3 DNA sequence: TGTGCCAGTAGTATGGAGGGGGCAACTAATGAAAAACTGTTTTTT.

Regarding this clonotype: It may be a read error: a sequence one base away is much more abundant. CDR3 region: CASITGSGRNYEQYF. In DNA form, the CDR3 reads TGTGCCAGCATCACTGGGTCCGGGAGGAACTACGAGCAGTACTTC. This rearrangement joins TRBV6-2 or TRBV6-3 to TRBJ2-1; 7 nucleotides agree with TRBD2. The J call may be in error: the DNA end matches TRBJ2-7 better. CDR1 and CDR2 (germline): MNHEY, SVGEGT. The CDR3 totals 15 residues.

This clonotype was recorded at least ten times. V is TRBV19 and J is TRBJ1-4; possible D gene TRBD1, 5 bases. The CDR3 runs 15 residues. Per germline, CDR1 LNHDA and CDR2 SQIVND (reference sequence). Trimming stripped 9 bases from V and 2 bases from J, with 16 bases between. CDR3: CASTPQGGTNEKLFF. For the CDR3, the DNA is TGTGCCAGCACCCCCCAGGGAGGGACTAATGAAAAACTGTTTTTT.

In the case of this clonotype: This likely came from a read error, as a far larger clone is one base away. The CDR3, as DNA: TGTGCCAGCAGTTCCGGGTGGGGCGCGAATAATTCACCCCTCCACTTT. Its protein is CASSSGWGANNSPLHF. V usage is TRBV6-6 and J usage is TRBJ1-6; D may be TRBD1 (5 bases). Per germline, CDR1 MNHNY and CDR2 SVGAGI (reference sequence). Between the trimmed V and J ends, which lost 4 bases and 5 bases, there was a span of 15 bases. This CDR3 contains 16 residues.

The count of this clonotype is one. An end of the junction does not agree with germline; a read error may underlie this. This chain joins TRBV18 and TRBJ1-2, with 9 bases lining up with TRBD1. Germline CDR1 and CDR2: KGHSH and LQKENI. CDR3 size: 14 residues. The CDR3, as DNA: TGTGCCAGCTCACAGGGACAGGGACCCTATGTCTACACCTTC. Its translation: CASSQGQGPYVYTF.

This clonotype was seen many times. The chain combines TRBV7-9 with TRBJ1-1, with D possibly matching TRBD1 (6 bases). Deletions cut 2 bases from V and 0 bases from J, with 7 bases between. The CDR3 extends over 14 amino acids. Germline values: CDR1 SEHNR, CDR2 FQNEAQ (reference sequence). This chain's CDR3 is CASSLTGLNTEAFF. The CDR3 nucleotides are TGTGCCAGCAGCTTAACAGGGTTGAACACTGAAGCTTTCTTT.

In its sample, this clonotype is medium-sized (0.01 to 0.1%). This chain links TRBV27 with TRBJ1-5; D is unclear. V was clipped by 6 bases and J by 3 bases, with 9 bases between them. Germline V gene lookup returns CDR1 MNHEY and CDR2 SMNVEV (reference sequence). This CDR3 spans 13 amino acids. The CDR3 protein is CASSLGNNQPQHF. The CDR3 nucleotides are TGTGCCAGCAGCCTCGGTAACAATCAGCCCCAGCATTTT.

The sample holds many counts of this clonotype. The chain combines TRBV15 with TRBJ1-2; TRBD1 agrees at 8 bases. Germline V CDR1 and CDR2: LNHNV, YYDKDF (reference sequence). The CDR3 has 14 amino acids. Germline trimming cut 0 bases from V and 5 bases from J; bases unmatched to any gene: 2. CDR3 sequence (DNA): TGTGCCACCAGCAGAGATAGGACAGGGTATGGCTACACCTTC. It encodes CATSRDRTGYGYTF.

About this clonotype itself: With a much larger clone just one base away, this may be a read error. The chain combines TRBV6-6 with TRBJ1-6; D gene unclear. CDR3 length: 15 amino acids. In germline, CDR1 is MNHNY, CDR2 SVGAGI (reference sequence). The CDR3 loop reads CASSYSSTYNSPPHF. CDR3 sequence (DNA): TGTGCCAGCAGTTATAGTAGTACCTATAATTCACCCCCCCACTTT.

The J gene is TRBJ1-2, the V gene TRBV7-9, with 9 bases aligning to TRBD1. CDR3 length equals 16 residues. Per the germline V gene, CDR1 is SEHNR and CDR2 is FQNEAQ (reference sequence). Trimming cost V 0 bases and J 8 bases; bases outside gene matches: 10. The chain's CDR3 is CASSLAGQDRGWGYTF. The CDR3 DNA sequence: TGTGCCAGCAGCTTAGCGGGACAGGACAGGGGCTGGGGCTACACCTTC.

This clonotype came up a few times. The V call is TRBV28, the J call TRBJ1-1; D uncertain. Germline CDR1 and CDR2: MDHEN and SYDVKM. The CDR3 sequence is 12 residues long. The CDR3 nucleotides are TGTTCCTCTAGGGAGCGAAACACTGAAGCTTTCTTT. As protein: CSSRERNTEAFF.

This clonotype was picked up many times. J is TRBJ1-2 and V is TRBV19; possible D gene TRBD1, 5 bases. The CDR3 spans 15 residues. The V gene lost 3 bases and the J gene lost 4 bases, with 15 bases spanning the gap. CDR1 LNHDA and CDR2 SQIVND come from the germline V gene (reference sequence). In nucleotides, the CDR3 is TGTGCCAGTAGTATGCCCCCGGGACCCGTCTATGGCTACACCTTC. It codes for CASSMPPGPVYGYTF.

This clonotype qualifies as medium-sized (0.01 to 0.1%). V usage is TRBV7-2 and J usage is TRBJ1-2; D gene unclear. The CDR3 is 11 residues long. V shed 4 bases and J shed 5 bases, with 5 bases lying between them. Germline V gene data show CDR1 as SGHTA and CDR2 as FQGNSA. CDR3 nucleotides: TGTGCCAGCAGCTCCCCGTATGGCTACACCTTC. It is translated as CASSSPYGYTF.

This clonotype came up many times. The rearrangement joins TRBV29-1 to TRBJ1-2, with D uncertain. There are 11 residues in the CDR3. The germline CDR1 and CDR2 sequences are SQVTM and ANQGSEA. The V gene lost 4 bases and the J gene lost 0 bases, with 3 bases spanning the gap. This chain's CDR3 is CSVVPNYGYTF. For the CDR3, the DNA is TGCAGCGTTGTACCTAACTATGGCTACACCTTC.

J is TRBJ1-1 and V is TRBV5-4, with D possibly being TRBD1 (5 bases). The CDR3 is 13 amino acids. Germline assignment: CDR1 SGHNT and CDR2 YYREEE (reference sequence). Trimming took off 3 bases at V and 5 bases at J, with 11 bases between the two ends. In nucleotides, the CDR3 is TGTGCCAGCAGCTCAAGGGGAAAGACTGAAGCTTTCTTT. Amino acids: CASSSRGKTEAFF. Using reference TRBV5-4 and TRBJ1-1 for the parts outside the CDR3, the full variable domain is ETGVTQSPTHLIKTRGQQVTLRCSSQSGHNTVSWYQQALGQGPQFIFQYYREEENGRGNFPPRFSGLQFPNYSSELNVNALELDDSALYLCASSSRGKTEAFFGQGTRLTVV.

This clonotype was detected many times. This chain connects TRBV5-5 to TRBJ1-1; D is perhaps TRBD1 (6 bases). CDR3 length: 13 residues. The ends were cut back, 3 bases at V and 4 bases at J, with 10 bases in the middle. Germline V gene data show CDR1 as SGHKS and CDR2 as YYEKEE (reference sequence). CDR3 DNA: TGTGCCAGCAGCTCGACAGGCACCACTGAAGCTTTCTTT. This translates into CASSSTGTTEAFF.

Concerning this clonotype itself: A clone one base away is much larger, so this may be a read error. V is TRBV6-5 and J is TRBJ1-5; D call uncertain. The CDR3 has 15 residues. V gave up 4 bases and J gave up 0 bases, with 10 bases separating them. Germline values: CDR1 MNHEY, CDR2 SVGAGI. CDR3 amino acids: CASSFAGPSNQPQHF. Here the CDR3 DNA reads TGTGCCAGCAGTTTCGCAGGCCCTAGCAATCAGCCCCAGCATTTT.

This clonotype was detected only a few times. The chain carries TRBV12-5 and TRBJ1-1; D is perhaps TRBD1 (6 bases). V lost 0 bases and J lost 1, with 12 bases in between. The CDR3 contains 16 residues. CDR1 and CDR2 from the germline V gene are LGHNT and FRNRAP. CDR3 sequence: CASGLVSGEGNTEAFF. In nucleotides, the CDR3 is TGTGCTAGTGGTTTGGTCTCAGGGGAGGGGAACACTGAAGCTTTCTTT.

This clonotype was detected a few times. The rearrangement joins TRBV11-1 to TRBJ1-2; D gene uncertain. V gave up 5 bases and J gave up 4 bases, with 11 bases separating them. The CDR3 has 13 amino acids. Germline CDR1 is SGHAT and CDR2 is FQDESV (reference sequence). CDR3 DNA sequence: TGTGCCAGCAGCCGCGAGGCGATCTATGGCTACACCTTC. It translates to CASSREAIYGYTF. Drawing the rest from reference TRBV11-1 and TRBJ1-2, the complete variable domain is EAEVAQSPRYKITEKSQAVAFWCDPISGHATLYWYRQILGQGPELLVQFQDESVVDDSQLPKDRFSAERLKGVDSTLKIQPAELGDSAMYLCASSREAIYGYTFGSGTRLTVV.

By sample fraction, this clonotype is medium-sized. CDR3 DNA: TGCAGCGTCGCCGGGACAGGGGTGTTTGGCTACACCTTC. Encoded protein: CSVAGTGVFGYTF. V usage is TRBV29-1 and J usage is TRBJ1-2; 10 bases align to TRBD1. Germline V gene sequence: CDR1 SQVTM, CDR2 ANQGSEA. Trimming took 6 bases from V and 7 from J; bases not matched to a gene: 8. CDR3 length: 13 residues.

This clonotype was found a few times. The chain links TRBV7-9 to TRBJ1-6; no definite D call. From germline, CDR1 is SEHNR and CDR2 FQNEAQ (reference sequence). The V gene lost 5 bases and the J gene lost 10 bases, with 12 bases spanning the gap. The CDR3 runs 13 residues. The CDR3 reads CASSPTGNSPLHF. DNA of the CDR3: TGTGCCAGCAGCCCGACCGGGAACTCACCCCTCCACTTT.